A selection of T cell receptor beta chains follows, all from one sample in a study of blood T cell repertoires in COVID-19. The data were produced by immunoSEQ multiplex PCR, yet TCRdb's version contains in-frame clones alone and is incomplete. In the table there are roughly 62,000 clones, about 90% of which are singletons. The sequencing input was peripheral blood. The origin of the receptors is a human donor with acute or convalescent COVID-19. The donor label of this sample is uncertain. Each CDR3 is given with its conserved first and last residue. D genes are given only for firm matches. For some rows the clone size is stated as once, few or many, or as a class when expanded; others skip it.

TRBV25-1,NA,TRBJ1-1,NA,CASTSPGQGGTEAFF,TGTGCCAGCACTTCACCAGGACAAGGCGGCACTGAAGCTTTCTTT
TRBV5-4,NA,TRBJ2-7,TRBD2,CASSRLPLAGYEQYF,TGTGCCAGCAGCCGACTCCCACTAGCGGGTTATGAGCAGTACTTC
TRBV11-2,few,TRBJ1-2,NA,CASSLFAGEDYGYTF,TGTGCCAGCAGCTTATTTGCGGGGGAGGACTATGGCTACACCTTC
TRBV3-1/TRBV3-2,NA,TRBJ2-2,TRBD1,CASSIKTGGNTGELFF,TGTGCCAGCAGCATAAAGACAGGGGGAAACACCGGGGAGCTGTTTTTT
TRBV5-1,NA,TRBJ2-1,TRBD1,CASSYQGDPYNEQFF,TGCGCCAGCAGCTACCAGGGGGATCCCTACAATGAGCAGTTCTTC
TRBV27,NA,TRBJ1-1,NA,CASSFLGGNTEAFF,TGTGCCAGCAGTTTTCTCGGGGGGAACACTGAAGCTTTCTTT
TRBV15,NA,TRBJ2-3,NA,CATSRDGGDTDTQYF,TGTGCCACCAGCAGAGACGGCGGGGACACAGATACGCAGTATTTT
TRBV7-9,once,TRBJ2-5,TRBD2,CASSLVLAGAETQYF,TGTGCCAGCAGCTTAGTCCTAGCGGGAGCGGAGACCCAGTACTTC
TRBV2,NA,TRBJ2-1,NA,CASRDGQTRTEFF,TGTGCCAGCAGGGACGGCCAGACTAGGACGGAGTTCTTC
TRBV6-5,NA,TRBJ2-4,TRBD1,CASSLDRGSNIQYF,TGTGCCAGCAGTTTGGACAGGGGTTCAAACATTCAGTACTTC
TRBV11-3,NA,TRBJ2-7,TRBD1,CASSSTGSYEQYF,TGTGCCAGCAGTTCGACAGGGTCCTACGAGCAGTACTTC
TRBV5-4,NA,TRBJ2-7,TRBD2,CASSLEEGLAGSNEQYF,TGTGCCAGCAGCTTGGAGGAGGGGCTAGCGGGCTCAAACGAGCAGTACTTC
TRBV3-1/TRBV3-2,NA,TRBJ2-7,TRBD1,CASSLGQGGYEQYF,TGTGCCAGCAGCCTTGGACAGGGGGGGTACGAGCAGTACTTC
TRBV2,once,TRBJ2-1,NA,CASSVRVEQFF,TGTGCCAGCAGCGTGAGGGTTGAGCAGTTCTTC
TRBV7-9,once,TRBJ1-3,TRBD1,CASSADRGGGNTIYF,TGTGCCAGCAGCGCGGACAGGGGAGGAGGAAACACCATATATTTT
TRBV4-1,NA,TRBJ1-2,NA,CASSQPDSIYGYTF,TGCGCCAGCAGCCAACCAGACAGTATCTATGGCTACACCTTC
TRBV4-1,NA,TRBJ2-7,NA,CASSQLRDQDKNYEQYF,TGCGCCAGCAGCCAACTGCGGGACCAAGACAAGAATTACGAGCAGTACTTC
TRBV5-1,NA,TRBJ1-1,TRBD1,CASSMDGTGNTEAFF,TGCGCCAGCAGCATGGACGGGACAGGGAACACTGAAGCTTTCTTT
TRBV19,NA,TRBJ1-2,TRBD1,CASSIYGTGGVYGYTF,TGTGCCAGTAGTATCTATGGGACAGGGGGCGTCTATGGCTACACCTTC
TRBV14,NA,TRBJ2-5,TRBD1,CASSSSGQGKETQYF,TGTGCCAGCAGTTCCTCGGGACAGGGTAAAGAGACCCAGTACTTC
TRBV9,NA,TRBJ2-1,TRBD2,CASSSTTSFDEQFF,TGTGCCAGCAGCTCCACGACTAGCTTCGATGAGCAGTTCTTC
TRBV19,NA,TRBJ1-2,NA,CASSIDWTVNYGYTF,TGTGCCAGTAGTATAGATTGGACAGTGAACTATGGCTACACCTTC
TRBV5-3,once,TRBJ1-6,TRBD1,CARSLGRGLGNSPLHF,TGTGCCAGAAGCTTGGGCAGGGGGCTTGGCAATTCACCCCTCCACTTT